These 26 T cell receptor beta chains were all obtained from the same sample, sequenced in a study of CD8+ T cells in alopecia areata. cDNA prepared by RNA extraction and subsequent reverse transcription served as the template for sequencing. The protocol was immunoSEQ multiplex PCR, while the TCRdb copy is restricted to in-frame clones and leaves out a portion. Altogether about 98,000 clones are present, about 45% being singletons, with the ten largest covering 0.79%. What was sequenced was CD4+ T cells sorted from blood. The receptors come from a human donor with alopecia areata.

In its sample, this clone was seen a few times. The chain links TRBV19 to TRBJ2-3; TRBD1 matches at 7 bases. This CDR3 comprises 13 residues. The germline V gene encodes CDR1 LNHDA and CDR2 SQIVND (reference sequence). The V gene end was trimmed by 7 bases and the J gene end by 0 bases; junction bases not matched to a gene: 1. CDR3 in DNA: TGTGCCAGTATGGACAGGAGCACAGATACGCAGTATTTT. Residues: CASMDRSTDTQYF. Based on the CDR3 plus reference TRBV19 and TRBJ2-3, the full variable domain is DGGITQSPKYLFRKEGQNVTLSCEQNLNHDAMYWYRQDPGQGLRLIYYSQIVNDFQKGDIAEGYSVSREKKESFPLTVTSAQKNPTAFYLCASMDRSTDTQYFGPGTRLTVL.

This clone showed up just a few times. The chain links TRBV29-1 to TRBJ1-2, with TRBD1 matching 9 bases. Trimming at V came to 1 base and at J to 13 bases, leaving 10 bases not matched to a gene. Germline values: CDR1 SQVTM, CDR2 ANQGSEA. This CDR3 comprises 13 residues. The DNA of the CDR3 is TGCAGCGTTGAAGCCCTTCCACAGGGGGCGCGCACCTTC. Its protein is CSVEALPQGARTF. Full variable domain (missing parts from reference TRBV29-1 and TRBJ1-2): SAVISQKPSRDICQRGTSLTIQCQVDSQVTMMFWYRQQPGQSLTLIATANQGSEATYESGFVIDKFPISRPNLTFSTLTVSNMSPEDSSIYLCSVEALPQGARTFGSGTRLTVV.

This clone was recorded a few times. The chain combines TRBV23-1 with TRBJ2-5, with a tentative D call TRBD1 (5 bases). TRBV23-1 is an ORF for which the function is uncertain. The V end was cut by 2 bases, the J end by 1 base, with 8 bases between. The CDR3 is 14 residues long. The CDR3 reads CASSQQGFQETQYF. In DNA, the CDR3 is TGCGCCAGCAGTCAACAGGGATTCCAAGAGACCCAGTACTTC.

This clone was counted only a few times. V usage is TRBV29-1 and J usage is TRBJ2-3, with D hard to call. The V gene lost 6 bases and the J gene lost 4 bases, with 14 bases spanning the gap. Germline lookup yields CDR1 SQVTM and CDR2 ANQGSEA. This CDR3 comprises 13 residues. The CDR3 bases are TGCAGCGTCCTGAAGCGAGAGGCAGATACGCAGTATTTT. Its translation is CSVLKREADTQYF.

The sample holds a few counts of this clone. The genes are TRBV7-9 and TRBJ1-5; D is possibly TRBD1 (5 bases). Trimming stripped 5 bases from V and 5 bases from J, with 13 bases between. Germline V gene sequence: CDR1 SEHNR, CDR2 FQNEAQ (reference sequence). The length of the CDR3 is 14 residues. DNA for the CDR3: TGTGCCAGCAGCCAGGACACCCTACATCAGCCCCAGCATTTT. It translates to CASSQDTLHQPQHF.

The chain carries TRBV30 and TRBJ2-1; TRBD2 matches at 9 bases. Germline V gene lookup returns CDR1 GTSNPN and CDR2 SVGIG (reference sequence). The CDR3 consists of 16 residues. V shed 2 bases and J 2 bases; nucleotides not matched to a gene: 7. CDR3 coding DNA: TGTGCCTGGAGTAACCCAGCGGGAGGAGCCTACAATGAGCAGTTCTTC. This codes for CAWSNPAGGAYNEQFF. Full variable domain (rest looked up from reference TRBV30 and TRBJ2-1): SQTIHQWPATLVQPVGSPLSLECTVEGTSNPNLYWYRQAAGRGLQLLFYSVGIGQISSEVPQNLSASRPQDRQFILSSKKLLLSDSGFYLCAWSNPAGGAYNEQFFGPGTRLTVL.

The rearrangement joins TRBV30 to TRBJ1-2; unclear D gene. CDR1 and CDR2 (germline): GTSNPN, SVGIG (reference sequence). The CDR3 is made up of 14 amino acids. Trimming took 0 bases from V and 4 from J, leaving 12 bases between them. CDR3 sequence (DNA): TGTGCCTGGAGTGTTTCGGGAGGGTCCTATGGCTACACCTTC. The encoded protein is CAWSVSGGSYGYTF.

V and J are TRBV7-9 and TRBJ2-1; D is tentatively TRBD1 or TRBD2 (5 bases each). V was pared by 9 bases and J by 9 bases, with 24 bases between. Germline V lookup: CDR1 SEHNR, CDR2 FQNEAQ (reference sequence). The CDR3 runs 15 residues. CDR3 protein: CASLSRDPNLGEQFF. The DNA for the CDR3 is TGTGCCAGTTTGTCCCGGGACCCCAACTTGGGTGAGCAGTTCTTC.

This clone occurred many times. The CDR3 DNA is TGCGCCAGCAGCCTAGCAACGAACACCGGGGAGCTGTTTTTT. This gives the protein CASSLATNTGELFF. The gene calls are TRBV4-3 and TRBJ2-2, with D unclear. Germline V gene data show CDR1 as LGHNA and CDR2 as YSLEER. Trimming removed 4 bases from V and 0 bases from J, with 6 bases in between. This CDR3 has 14 amino acids.

This clone occurred once. This chain links TRBV29-1 with TRBJ1-1; TRBD1 is a possible D gene (5 bases). Germline loops: CDR1 SQVTM, CDR2 ANQGSEA. Trimming pared 7 bases from V and 1 base from J, leaving 19 bases between. The CDR3 loop spans 15 amino acids. CDR3 in amino acids: CSAFQWGMGNTEAFF. Here the CDR3 DNA reads TGCAGCGCTTTCCAGTGGGGGATGGGGAACACTGAAGCTTTCTTT.

The genes are TRBV18 and TRBJ2-1; D is undetermined. V was cut by 0 bases and J by 6 bases, with 3 bases left in between. Germline CDR1 reads KGHSH; CDR2 reads LQKENI. The CDR3 covers 12 residues. CDR3 sequence: CASSPPSNEQFF. CDR3 DNA sequence: TGTGCCAGCTCACCACCGAGCAATGAGCAGTTCTTC.

This clone came up a few times. The V and J genes are TRBV6-6 and TRBJ2-2; TRBD2 aligns across 7 bases. Unmatched junction bases numbered 5, after V lost 0 bases and J lost 7 bases. Looked up from germline, CDR1 is MNHNY and CDR2 is SVGAGI (reference sequence). This CDR3 is 15 amino acids long. The CDR3 nucleotides are TGTGCCAGCAGTTACTCGCGGGAGCCGCACGGGGAGCTGTTTTTT. It specifies CASSYSREPHGELFF.

This chain links TRBV18 with TRBJ2-5; 7 bases map to TRBD1. Trimming at V came to 8 bases and at J to 0 bases, leaving 0 bases not matched to a gene. The CDR3 loop spans 12 amino acids. Germline CDR1 reads KGHSH; CDR2 reads LQKENI. CDR3 DNA: TGTGCCAGCGGGACAGACCAAGAGACCCAGTACTTC. The encoded protein is CASGTDQETQYF. Variable domain in full (rest from reference TRBV18 and TRBJ2-5): NAGVMQNPRHLVRRRGQEARLRCSPMKGHSHVYWYRQLPEEGLKFMVYLQKENIIDESGMPKERFSAEFPKEGPSILRIQQVVRGDSAAYFCASGTDQETQYFGPGTRLLVL.

This chain connects TRBV6-6 to TRBJ1-2; D is possibly TRBD1 (6 bases). This CDR3 spans 16 amino acids. Germline values: CDR1 MNHNY, CDR2 SVGAGI (reference sequence). With 0 bases removed from V and 4 bases from J, the gap between germline ends came to 15 bases. CDR3 DNA: TGTGCCAGCAGTTACTCGAACACACGCAGGGGCTATGGCTACACCTTC. Residues: CASSYSNTRRGYGYTF.

This clone was seen a handful of times. The V call is TRBV29-1, the J call TRBJ2-4; a weak D match, TRBD2 (6 bases). Germline loops: CDR1 SQVTM, CDR2 ANQGSEA. V lost 5 bases and J lost 4, with 12 bases in between. There are 13 residues in the CDR3. Here the CDR3 DNA reads TGCAGCGTTTTTAAACTAGCAAAAAACATTCAGTACTTC. This translates into CSVFKLAKNIQYF.

This clone showed up just a few times. The chain uses TRBV30 and TRBJ1-4; 8 bases match TRBD1. This CDR3 is built from 14 residues. V dropped 5 bases and J dropped 8; count of bases not matched to a gene: 10. Germline lookup yields CDR1 GTSNPN and CDR2 SVGIG (reference sequence). CDR3 in amino acids: CAWDTGTGPEKLFF. The CDR3 DNA reads TGTGCCTGGGACACCGGGACAGGACCCGAAAAACTGTTTTTT.

This clone was picked up a small number of times. The chain has TRBV5-1 and TRBJ2-1, with 8 positions matching TRBD2. The CDR3 is 16 amino acids. Germline-derived CDR1 and CDR2 are SGHRS and YFSETQ. The trim removed 4 bases at V and 4 bases at J, leaving 10 bases unmatched. This CDR3 is CASSAGRLAGYNEQFF. For the CDR3, the DNA is TGCGCCAGCAGCGCCGGGCGGCTAGCGGGTTACAATGAGCAGTTCTTC.

This clone was counted between two and nine times. This sequence joins TRBV28 and TRBJ1-3; D unresolved. Trimming cost V 6 bases and J 4 bases, with 1 base left between them. Per germline, CDR1 MDHEN and CDR2 SYDVKM. There are 10 residues in the CDR3. The CDR3 nucleotides read TGTGCCAGCAGAGGAAACACCATATATTTT. Translating it yields CASRGNTIYF.

This clone appeared a few times. The rearrangement links TRBV2 to TRBJ2-1; possible D gene TRBD1, 5 bases. CDR1 and CDR2 (germline): SNHLY, FYNNEI. CDR3 length equals 12 residues. V was pared by 3 bases and J by 7 bases, with 7 bases between. The CDR3 bases are TGTGCCAGCAGTGACAGGGATAATGAGCAGTTCTTC. Amino acid sequence: CASSDRDNEQFF.

The chain has TRBV5-1 and TRBJ1-2; tentative D call: TRBD1 (6 bases). Trimming left V 4 bases short and J 6 bases short, with 13 bases between. This CDR3 comprises 13 residues. Germline CDR1 is SGHRS and CDR2 is YFSETQ. CDR3 bases: TGCGCCAGCAGCGGGGGCAGGGACCATGGCTACACCTTC. Amino acid sequence: CASSGGRDHGYTF. The variable domain in full, with the rest retrieved from reference TRBV5-1 and TRBJ1-2, is KAGVTQTPRYLIKTRGQQVTLSCSPISGHRSVSWYQQTPGQGLQFLFEYFSETQRNKGNFPGRFSGRQFSNSRSEMNVSTLELGDSALYLCASSGGRDHGYTFGSGTRLTVV.

The chain recombines TRBV30 with TRBJ1-2; the D gene is possibly TRBD1 (5 bases). From germline, CDR1 is GTSNPN and CDR2 SVGIG (reference sequence). Trimming pared 3 bases from V and 4 bases from J, leaving 12 bases between. CDR3 length: 13 residues. Here the CDR3 reads CAWRWPGGYGYTF. CDR3 coding DNA: TGTGCCTGGAGGTGGCCGGGGGGCTATGGCTACACCTTC.

V and J are TRBV4-1 and TRBJ2-7, with 7 bases aligning to TRBD1. CDR1 is MGHRA and CDR2 is YSYEKL in the germline V gene. The CDR3 spans 17 residues. Trimming removed 1 base from V and 5 bases from J; junction bases left unmatched: 14. Here the CDR3 DNA reads TGCGCCAGCAGCCAAGGACAACTGACAGGGTCCAAGAACGAGCAGTACTTC. It is translated as CASSQGQLTGSKNEQYF.

The chain recombines TRBV30 with TRBJ1-5; D remains unclear. CDR3 length: 15 residues. The V end was cut by 2 bases, the J end by 2 bases, with 13 bases between. Germline V CDR1 and CDR2: GTSNPN, SVGIG (reference sequence). As DNA, the CDR3 is TGTGCCTGGAGTTATACGACGGCGGGCAATCAGCCCCAGCATTTT. It is translated as CAWSYTTAGNQPQHF.

This clone was detected only a few times. One base away lies a much larger clone, so this may be a sequencing read error. The chain employs TRBV4-2 and TRBJ2-2, with D perhaps matching TRBD2 (6 bases). The V and J ends lost 1 base and 7 bases respectively, with 22 bases between them. The V gene's germline CDR1 is LGHNA and CDR2 YNFKEQ. CDR3 size: 18 residues. CDR3 coding DNA: TGTGCCAGCAGCCAAGCCTCCCGGGGGAGCTCCACTGGCGGGGAGCTGTTTTTT. This translates into CASSQASRGSSTGGELFF.

This clone has a handful of counts. The chain recombines TRBV29-1 with TRBJ2-7; 8 bases agree with TRBD1. Germline V lookup: CDR1 SQVTM, CDR2 ANQGSEA. Trimming cost V 6 bases and J 6 bases; bases outside gene matches: 10. The CDR3 loop spans 13 amino acids. Here the CDR3 reads CSVAGQGGLEQYF. CDR3 coding DNA: TGCAGCGTAGCAGGACAGGGTGGGCTCGAGCAGTACTTC.

This clone was seen a handful of times. The chain joins TRBV29-1 to TRBJ1-5; D possibly corresponds to TRBD1 (6 bases). The germline CDR1 and CDR2 sequences are SQVTM and ANQGSEA. With 8 bases removed from V and 0 bases from J, the gap between germline ends came to 17 bases. The CDR3 totals 15 residues. CDR3 DNA sequence: TGCAGCTTTACCCGGTCCAGGGGTAGCAATCAGCCCCAGCATTTT. Amino acids: CSFTRSRGSNQPQHF.